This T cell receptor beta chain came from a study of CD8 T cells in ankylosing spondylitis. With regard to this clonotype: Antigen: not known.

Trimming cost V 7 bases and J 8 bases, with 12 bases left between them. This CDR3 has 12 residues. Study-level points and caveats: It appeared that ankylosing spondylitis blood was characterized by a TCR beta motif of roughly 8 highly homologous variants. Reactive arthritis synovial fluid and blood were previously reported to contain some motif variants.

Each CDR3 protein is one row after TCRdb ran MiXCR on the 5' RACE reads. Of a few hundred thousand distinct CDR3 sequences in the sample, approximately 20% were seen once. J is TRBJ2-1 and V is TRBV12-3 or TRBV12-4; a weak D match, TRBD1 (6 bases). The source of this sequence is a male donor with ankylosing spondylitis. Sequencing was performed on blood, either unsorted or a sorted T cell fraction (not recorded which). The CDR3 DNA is TGTGCCAGCACCAGGGGTGTCGATGAGCAGTTCTTC. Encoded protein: CASTRGVDEQFF.